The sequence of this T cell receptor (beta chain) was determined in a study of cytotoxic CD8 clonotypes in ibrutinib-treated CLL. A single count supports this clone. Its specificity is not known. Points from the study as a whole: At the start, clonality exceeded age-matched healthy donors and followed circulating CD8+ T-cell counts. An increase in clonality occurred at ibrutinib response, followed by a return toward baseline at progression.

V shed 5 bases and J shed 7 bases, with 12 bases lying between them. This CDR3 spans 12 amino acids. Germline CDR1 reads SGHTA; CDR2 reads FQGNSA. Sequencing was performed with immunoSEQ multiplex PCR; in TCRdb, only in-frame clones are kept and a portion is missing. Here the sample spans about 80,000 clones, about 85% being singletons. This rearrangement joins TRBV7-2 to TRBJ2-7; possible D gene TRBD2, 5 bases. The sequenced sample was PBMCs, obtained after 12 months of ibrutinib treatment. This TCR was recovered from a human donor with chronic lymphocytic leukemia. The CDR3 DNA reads TGTGCCAGCAGCCCGCGGACGGGGGAGCAGTACTTC. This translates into CASSPRTGEQYF.